This T cell receptor (beta chain) came from a study of regulatory T cells in long-lasting Graves disease listed by TCRdb under 2021. At the level of the whole study: In the newly diagnosed Graves' disease group, patients had been taking antithyroid drugs for less than 3 months. This study used TCR sequencing and RNA sequencing of peripheral blood to compare persistent Graves' disease patients against newly diagnosed Graves' disease patients. The study was conducted in China and was registered as a clinical trial. A total of about 33 samples underwent TCR sequencing, from 13 patients with persistent Graves' disease and some 20 patients with newly diagnosed Graves' disease.

The CDR1 and CDR2 encoded by the germline V gene (reference sequence) are LGHDT and YNNKEL. The CDR3, cysteine through phenylalanine, is 15 amino acids long. The kept DNA is CDR3 alone, 45 bases in frame from the first base. Trimming takes 5 bases off V and 6 bases off J; junction bases not matched to a gene: 7. The investigation overall reported the following: The small sample size was acknowledged by the authors as a limitation that may reduce accuracy. Only the TCR beta chain was sequenced and analyzed. Peripheral blood alone was examined, since thyroid tissue, which constituted the primary lesion, could not be accessed. Persistent Graves' disease patients showed lower TCR Shannon entropy and fewer highly expanded clones than newly diagnosed patients, suggesting clonal expansion. Persistent disease showed preferential use of TRBV28, TRBJ1-2 and TRBJ2-5, whereas newly diagnosed disease favored TRBV20-1 and TRBJ2-1. Persistent patients shared more public clonotypes among themselves (around 2,800) than newly diagnosed patients did (more than 950).

This sample's time point label indicates: newly diagnosed GD, antithyroid drugs for less than 3 months. RNA was extracted from PBMCs in TRIzol for both TCR sequencing and RNA sequencing. The diagnosis of Graves' disease was made according to American Thyroid Association guidelines. Recruitment of patients was carried out at an endocrinology department in Xi'an, China. From each patient, around 9 milliliters of peripheral blood was collected into an EDTA anticoagulant tube. Ficoll Paque Plus density gradient separation was used to isolate PBMCs, and no additional T cell sorting was done. An Agilent 2100 Bioanalyzer and agarose gel were used to check RNA quality, and a NanoDrop 2000 was used to measure RNA concentration. The table lists this clonotype with a few counts. No cognate antigen has been identified for it. No qualities accompany the bases; no much larger clone lies one base away. The protocol used for the library was multiplex PCR. Sequencing was performed on an Illumina HiSeq 4000. iRepertoire HTBI primers and Arm-PCR amplification of CDR3 regions were used to construct TCR beta libraries. Before sequencing, the PCR products went through gel purification. The paper's processing steps were these. A total of under 80 TRBV and under 15 TRBJ segments were identified across samples and were used for gene usage analysis of CDR3 amino acid clonotypes. COPE and FqMerger were used to merge the filtered high-quality paired reads into contigs. BLAST was used to align contigs to IMGT TRBV, TRBD and TRBJ reference genes, with CDR3 defined following IMGT. Any clonotype with a frequency above 0.1% was classified as a highly expanded clone. Repertoire diversity was measured by Shannon entropy, and V-J evenness by the Gini coefficient. Clonotypes shared by more than one individual were considered public. The public reads were reanalyzed by TCRdb: fastp trimming at Q25, MiXCR alignment, in-frame beta chains only. Each record represents a unique CDR3 protein, reported with the most common genes and DNA among its rows. The V and J calls come from TCRdb's annotation, not from the publication. The sample contains hundreds of thousands of distinct CDR3 sequences, more than 10% of them found a single time. More than 8% of the sample is taken by the ten largest.

These sequences were also reported in another study, on T cells in Graves' hyperthyroidism and ophthalmopathy. The second study reports: Graves' hyperthyroidism was defined as stable when no progression to ophthalmopathy occurred over 18 months of follow-up. Hyperthyroidism patients were newly diagnosed, with disease duration under 2 months, and aged 18 to 65 years. Exclusion was applied to patients with uncontrolled infections, other autoimmune diseases, pregnancy or lactation. Diagnoses were established on the basis of clinical symptoms, serum thyroxine and TRAb, thyroid ultrasound, and orbital computed tomography. The TCR CDR3 was subjected to a first round of RT-PCR using the HTBI primer set and the Qiagen OneStep RT-PCR kit. Blood samples also contained most of the expanded thyroid clonotypes (frequency above 0.001), which suggests that blood repertoires may reflect thyroid immune responses. A 13 V-J signature model separated ophthalmopathy from stable hyperthyroidism, with about 88% sensitivity and 81.08% specificity in cross-validation and 80%/75% in testing. In validation, progression to ophthalmopathy was predicted by the model with 70% to 71% sensitivity and roughly 72% specificity, a median of approximately 6.5 months before onset. To identify distinguishing TCR V-J signatures, a discovery cohort of about a hundred patients was used, comprising 40 to 45 with Graves' ophthalmopathy and under 60 with stable Graves' hyperthyroidism. Prospective prediction of ophthalmopathy was tested in an independent validation cohort consisting of some 19 hyperthyroidism patients and some 16 patients who later progressed to ophthalmopathy. The 100 or so discovery patients were randomly divided into training and test sets at a 7:3 ratio. In addition, the study compared T-cell repertoires in thyroid tissue and in blood from roughly six Graves' hyperthyroidism patients. Following sampling, methimazole starting at 30 mg daily was given to hyperthyroidism patients, and high-dose intravenous methylprednisolone was given to ophthalmopathy patients. Libraries were constructed in a second round of multiplex PCR, after which size selection and purification were carried out. Paired-end sequencing of the libraries was performed with 100 bp reads on an Illumina HiSeq2000. SOAPnuke was used to process the raw data, removing reads that contained adapters or uncalled bases, had a mean Phred below 15, or lacked an exact match to the constant primer or identifier. COPE v1.2.5 was used to merge high-quality paired reads, and clonotypes were defined as unique nucleotide sequences. MiTCR v1.1 was used to align the clonotypes against IMGT TRBV, TRBD and TRBJ reference segments. Analysis was restricted to V-J combinations with a frequency above 0.0001, which covered roughly 99% of repertoires. A TCS score was defined as the ratio of F50 (clonal expansion) to E x V (chaos), with BLOSUM62-based TCRdist applied between CDR3 peptides within each V-J. Welch's t-statistics and random forest reduced roughly 530 V-J features to 13, which were used in a naive Bayes classifier (R e1071). No statistical method was used to fix the sample size in advance, and group allocation was not hidden from the investigators. The paper reports TCR Vbeta CDR3 sequencing of 135 peripheral blood samples: under 45 ophthalmopathy, under 85 hyperthyroidism and around 17 progressor patients.

This chain joins TRBV3-1 to TRBJ1-2; a stretch of 12 junction bases matches TRBD1. Material: peripheral blood mononuclear cells (PBMCs), obtained at new diagnosis, from a patient treated with antithyroid drugs. This clonotype was obtained from a woman between 25 and 40 years old with Graves disease. Donor details come from another sample of the same person, matched by shared clones. The bases are TGTGCCAGCAGCTTTCGCGGGACAGGGGGCGATGGCTACACCTTC. It codes for CASSFRGTGGDGYTF. Supplemented by the reference TRBV3-1 and TRBJ1-2 proteins around the CDR3, the complete variable domain is DTAVSQTPKYLVTQMGNDKSIKCEQNLGHDTMYWYKQDSKKFLKIMFSYNNKELIINETVPNRFSPKSPDKAHLNLHINSLELGDSAVYFCASSFRGTGGDGYTFGSGTRLTVV.